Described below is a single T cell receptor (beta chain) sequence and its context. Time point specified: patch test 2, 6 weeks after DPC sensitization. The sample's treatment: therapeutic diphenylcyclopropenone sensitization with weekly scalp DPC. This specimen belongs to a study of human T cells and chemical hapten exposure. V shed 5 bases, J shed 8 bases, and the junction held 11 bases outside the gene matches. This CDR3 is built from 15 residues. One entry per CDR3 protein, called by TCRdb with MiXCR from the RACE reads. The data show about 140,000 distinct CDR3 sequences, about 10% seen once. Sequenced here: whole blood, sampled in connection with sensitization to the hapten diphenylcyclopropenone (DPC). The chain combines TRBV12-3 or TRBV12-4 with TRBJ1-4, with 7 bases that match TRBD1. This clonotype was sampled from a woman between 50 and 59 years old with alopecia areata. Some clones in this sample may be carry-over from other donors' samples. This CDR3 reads CASSIPRTGGEKLFF. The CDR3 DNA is TGTGCCAGCAGTATCCCTCGGACAGGCGGAGAAAAACTGTTTTTT.